These 20 T cell receptor beta chains came from one sample sequenced in a study of graft-versus-host responses after intestinal transplantation. What these receptors recognize is not known. Measured with immunoSEQ multiplex PCR; TCRdb has only the in-frame clones, and not every one. Among tens of thousands of clones listed, just under 95% were seen once. Sample: unstimulated CD8+ T cells sorted from spleen or lymph node cells, taken before transplant. These receptors were collected from a human donor who was the organ donor for an intestinal transplant.

The CDR3 loop is CASSLFSPTDTQYF. Written as DNA, the CDR3 is TGTGCCAGCAGTTTATTCTCCCCTACAGATACGCAGTATTTT. The gene calls are TRBV28 and TRBJ2-3; D is ambiguous. With 1 base removed from V and 3 bases from J, the gap between germline ends came to 8 bases. In germline, CDR1 is MDHEN, CDR2 SYDVKM. The CDR3 has 14 residues.

This clone was seen a single time. This chain links TRBV7-3 with TRBJ1-1; 9 nucleotides match TRBD1. Trimming took 5 bases from V and 5 from J; bases not matched to a gene: 12. Germline assignment: CDR1 SGHTA and CDR2 FQGTGA. There are 16 residues in the CDR3. The CDR3 is CASSLHPGTGRTEAFF. The CDR3 nucleotides read TGTGCCAGCAGCCTACACCCAGGGACAGGGCGGACTGAAGCTTTCTTT.

V gene TRBV7-9 combines with J gene TRBJ2-1; D gene ambiguous. The CDR3 has 12 amino acids. The V end lost 5 bases, the J end lost 8 bases, and 10 bases lay between the germline ends. Germline V gene sequence: CDR1 SEHNR, CDR2 FQNEAQ (reference sequence). CDR3 sequence: CASSPPVDEQFF. The CDR3 DNA is TGTGCCAGCAGCCCGCCGGTCGATGAGCAGTTCTTC.

V is TRBV19 and J is TRBJ1-6; D is undetermined. From germline, CDR1 is LNHDA and CDR2 SQIVND (reference sequence). CDR3 size: 16 residues. The V end was cut by 5 bases, the J end by 7 bases, with 18 bases between. The CDR3 loop is CASSPRVGVPNSPLHF. CDR3 coding DNA: TGTGCCAGTAGTCCTCGGGTCGGGGTTCCGAATTCACCCCTCCACTTT.

The chain uses TRBV19 and TRBJ2-3; D is undetermined. Looked up from germline, CDR1 is LNHDA and CDR2 is SQIVND (reference sequence). The ends were cut back, 5 bases at V and 5 bases at J, with 8 bases in the middle. The CDR3 spans 12 residues. In nucleotides, the CDR3 is TGTGCCAGTAGTTTAGGGCAAGATACGCAGTATTTT. Amino acids: CASSLGQDTQYF.

V usage is TRBV7-8 and J usage is TRBJ2-6; D perhaps matches TRBD1 (5 bases). The germline V and J ends were trimmed by 3 bases and 0 bases, with 12 bases remaining between them. Germline CDR1 is SGHVS and CDR2 is FQNEAQ. This CDR3 contains 17 residues. CDR3 sequence: CASSLFQGRSGANVLTF. CDR3 coding DNA: TGTGCCAGCAGCTTGTTCCAGGGTCGCTCTGGGGCCAACGTCCTGACTTTC.

The chain carries TRBV2 and TRBJ1-5, with D tentatively TRBD1 (5 bases). With 7 bases removed from V and 6 bases from J, the gap between germline ends came to 13 bases. The germline gives CDR1 SNHLY, CDR2 FYNNEI. There are 13 residues in the CDR3. The CDR3, as DNA: TGTGCCAGCATGGGGGGTTCGGGTCAGCCCCAGCATTTT. Its protein product is CASMGGSGQPQHF.

This clone occurred once. The chain joins TRBV21-1 to TRBJ2-1; the DNA was not compared with TRBD1, the D call given in the table. TRBV21-1 is a recognized pseudogene. CDR3 length: 14 residues. The DNA for the CDR3 is TGTGCCAGCAACACAGGGAATCCCCTCTCCTGCCCGTTCTTC. Encoded protein: CASNTGNPLSCPFF.

The rearrangement joins TRBV19 to TRBJ2-1, with TRBD2 as a possible D gene (6 bases). The CDR3 has 14 amino acids. Trimming stripped 6 bases from V and 3 bases from J, with 12 bases between. Looked up from germline, CDR1 is LNHDA and CDR2 is SQIVND (reference sequence). The CDR3 protein is CASSLQGGYNEQFF. The CDR3, as DNA: TGTGCCAGTAGCCTCCAGGGAGGCTACAATGAGCAGTTCTTC.

The J gene is TRBJ1-1, the V gene TRBV6-1; no reliable D call. Germline CDR1 reads MNHNS; CDR2 reads SASEGT. Trimming shortened V by 3 bases and J by 3 bases, and 8 bases separated the two germline ends. This CDR3 has 13 amino acids. The CDR3: CASSEARYTEAFF. CDR3 DNA sequence: TGTGCCAGCAGTGAGGCCCGCTACACTGAAGCTTTCTTT.

The CDR3 reads CASSPPARDRYEQYF. The CDR3 DNA reads TGTGCCAGCAGCCCACCCGCGCGGGATAGGTACGAGCAGTACTTC. The rearrangement links TRBV7-9 to TRBJ2-7; possible D gene TRBD2, 6 bases. Germline loops: CDR1 SEHNR, CDR2 FQNEAQ (reference sequence). The CDR3 runs 15 residues. Trimming shortened V by 5 bases and J by 4 bases, and 18 bases separated the two germline ends.

V gene TRBV7-2 combines with J gene TRBJ2-4; the match to TRBD2 covers 10 bases. The trim removed 5 bases at V and 8 bases at J, leaving 6 bases unmatched. Germline-derived CDR1 and CDR2 are SGHTA and FQGNSA. The CDR3 length is 14 residues. The CDR3 region has the DNA TGTGCCAGCAGCGCCTTAGCGGGAGGTCACATTCAGTACTTC. Amino acids: CASSALAGGHIQYF.

The gene calls are TRBV4-1 and TRBJ1-2, with 8 nucleotides matching TRBD1. V shed 2 bases, J shed 3 bases, and the junction held 11 bases outside the gene matches. Germline CDR1 is MGHRA and CDR2 is YSYEKL. The CDR3 runs 17 residues. The DNA for the CDR3 is TGCGCCAGCAGCCAAAGTGGACAGGGTGCTGTATACTATGGCTACACCTTC. Translated, it gives CASSQSGQGAVYYGYTF.

The chain uses TRBV27 and TRBJ2-6; D is possibly TRBD2 (6 bases). This CDR3 region has 13 residues. Germline-derived CDR1 and CDR2 are MNHEY and SMNVEV (reference sequence). The V end was cut by 10 bases, the J end by 4 bases, with 11 bases between. The CDR3 DNA reads as TGTGCCACTAGGGAGGCCGGGGCCAACGTCCTGACTTTC. It specifies CATREAGANVLTF. Looking up the rest from reference TRBV27 and TRBJ2-6 gives the full variable domain: EAQVTQNPRYLITVTGKKLTVTCSQNMNHEYMSWYRQDPGLGLRQIYYSMNVEVTDKGDVPEGYKVSRKEKRNFPLILESPSPNQTSLYFCATREAGANVLTFGAGSRLTVL.

This chain joins TRBV5-1 and TRBJ2-3, with D possibly matching TRBD2 (7 bases). Trimming removed 1 base from V and 5 bases from J, with 14 bases in between. The germline V gene encodes CDR1 SGHRS and CDR2 YFSETQ. This CDR3 region has 15 residues. The CDR3 nucleotides are TGCGCCAGCAGCTTGTTGGCGGGGGCCGAAGATACGCAGTATTTT. Translating it yields CASSLLAGAEDTQYF. The full variable domain, its missing parts supplied by reference TRBV5-1 and TRBJ2-3, is KAGVTQTPRYLIKTRGQQVTLSCSPISGHRSVSWYQQTPGQGLQFLFEYFSETQRNKGNFPGRFSGRQFSNSRSEMNVSTLELGDSALYLCASSLLAGAEDTQYFGPGTRLTVL.

This rearrangement joins TRBV5-4 to TRBJ2-5; D is uncertain. V was trimmed by 4 bases and J by 3 bases, leaving 13 bases between them. CDR1 SGHNT and CDR2 YYREEE come from the germline V gene (reference sequence). The CDR3 runs 14 residues. The CDR3 nucleotides read TGTGCCAGCAGCAGACGACTCAGTGAAGAGACCCAGTACTTC. Translation: CASSRRLSEETQYF.

The V and J genes are TRBV27 and TRBJ2-3; 7 bases match TRBD1. V lost 6 bases to trimming and J lost 2 bases; unmatched junction nucleotides: 11. The CDR3 runs to 16 residues. Germline CDR1 reads MNHEY; CDR2 reads SMNVEV (reference sequence). The DNA of the CDR3 is TGTGCCAGCAGCCCTACTCAGGGGGAACTCACAGATACGCAGTATTTT. It yields the protein CASSPTQGELTDTQYF.

This clone was detected only once. The genes are TRBV9 and TRBJ2-1, with 9 nucleotides matching TRBD2. The J segment lost 10 bases and the V segment lost 0 bases, leaving 11 bases of the junction unmatched. The germline CDR1 and CDR2 sequences are SGDLS and YYNGEE. This CDR3 contains 16 residues. The CDR3: CASSVAVRTSVEEQFF. The CDR3 DNA is TGTGCCAGCAGCGTAGCTGTGAGGACTAGCGTCGAAGAGCAGTTCTTC.

This sequence joins TRBV28 and TRBJ2-7; the D gene is possibly TRBD2 (5 bases). V was pared by 3 bases and J by 5 bases, with 11 bases between. CDR1 and CDR2 from the germline V gene are MDHEN and SYDVKM. This CDR3 contains 13 residues. The CDR3 loop reads CASSFLSGDEQYF. The CDR3 nucleotides are TGTGCCAGCAGTTTTCTTTCCGGGGACGAGCAGTACTTC. The whole variable domain, filled in from reference TRBV28 and TRBJ2-7, reads DVKVTQSSRYLVKRTGEKVFLECVQDMDHENMFWYRQDPGLGLRLIYFSYDVKMKEKGDIPEGYSVSREKKERFSLILESASTNQTSMYLCASSFLSGDEQYFGPGTRLTVT.

The chain couples TRBV9 to TRBJ2-3, with TRBD2 as a possible D gene (7 bases). The CDR3 covers 13 residues. The V gene's germline CDR1 is SGDLS and CDR2 YYNGEE. Trimming took 3 bases from V and 4 from J, leaving 9 bases between them. The CDR3 DNA follows: TGTGCCAGCAGCGCCGGGGGGCCAGATACGCAGTATTTT. Its protein product is CASSAGGPDTQYF.